This T cell receptor (beta chain) derives from a study of breast tumors, draining lymph nodes, adjacent tissues. Study observations and caveats: Tumor and nontumor repertoires were significantly more similar in luminal-like than in basal-like breast cancer. Tumor T cell lymph node origin was a supported hypothesis, not proven. Tumor repertoires ranked between lymph nodes and nontumor tissue in diversity, with V and J gene preferences.

V dropped 5 bases and J dropped 4 bases, with 18 bases sitting between them. Germline V gene data show CDR1 as SGHTA and CDR2 as FQGNSA. The CDR3 spans 15 residues. Samples came from axillary lymph nodes draining the breast cancer. TCRdb analysed the multiplex PCR reads with MiXCR anew, one entry per CDR3 protein. This table has approximately 90,000 distinct CDR3 sequences, approximately 30% appearing once. As to this clonotype: Antigen: not known.

The chain has TRBV7-2 and TRBJ2-7; tentative D call: TRBD2 (6 bases). The receptor was isolated from a female donor with breast cancer. Some clones in this sample may be carry-over from other donors' samples. The sequenced material came from axillary lymph node tissue. The CDR3 DNA reads TGTGCCAGCAGCCCACTCTGGTCCGGGGGTTACGAGCAGTACTTC. It is translated as CASSPLWSGGYEQYF.